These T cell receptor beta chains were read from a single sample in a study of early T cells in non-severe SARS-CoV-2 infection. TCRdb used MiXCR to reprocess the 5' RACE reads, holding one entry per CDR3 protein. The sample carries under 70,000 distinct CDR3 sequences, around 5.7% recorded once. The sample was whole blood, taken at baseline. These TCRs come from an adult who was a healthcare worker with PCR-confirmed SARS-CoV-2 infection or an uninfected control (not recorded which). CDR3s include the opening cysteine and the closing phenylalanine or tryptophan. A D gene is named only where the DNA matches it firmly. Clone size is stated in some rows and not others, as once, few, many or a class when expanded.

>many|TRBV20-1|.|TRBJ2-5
TGCAGTGCCCCGCCGGGGCGGGCTGGAGAGACCCAGTACTTC
CSAPPGRAGETQYF
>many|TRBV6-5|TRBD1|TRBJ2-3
TGTGCCAGCAGAGTGACAGGGCAGTTTACAGATACGCAGTATTTT
CASRVTGQFTDTQYF
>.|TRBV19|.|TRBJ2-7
TGTGCCAGTAGTGAGACGACGGTTACCTACGAGCAGTACTTC
CASSETTVTYEQYF
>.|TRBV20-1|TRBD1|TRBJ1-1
TGCAGTGCAGGGGGACAGGGAAGAAAGAACACTGAAGCTTTCTTT
CSAGGQGRKNTEAFF
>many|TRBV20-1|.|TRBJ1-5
TGCAGTGCTCCATACCAAGGGTTATATCAGCCCCAGCATTTT
CSAPYQGLYQPQHF
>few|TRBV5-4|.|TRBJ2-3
TGTGCCAGCAGCGAATCAACCGGGTACACAGATACGCAGTATTTT
CASSESTGYTDTQYF
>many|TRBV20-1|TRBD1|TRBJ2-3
TGCAGTGCTAGTCCACAGGGGGTCACAGATACGCAGTATTTT
CSASPQGVTDTQYF
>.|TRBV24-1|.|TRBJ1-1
TGTGTCACCAGTTCGGGAGTTTGGGGGACTGAAGCTTTCTTT
CVTSSGVWGTEAFF
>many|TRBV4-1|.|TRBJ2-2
TGCGCCAGCAGCCAAGATTACCAGGGTCCTGGGGAGCTGTTTTTT
CASSQDYQGPGELFF
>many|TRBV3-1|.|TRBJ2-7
TGTGCCAGCAGCCCCGGGTCGGCCAGGGGGGCCCACGAGCAGTACTTC
CASSPGSARGAHEQYF
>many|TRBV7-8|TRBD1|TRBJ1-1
TGTGCCAGCAGCCCGATTAGGAACAGGGGGGAGAGAGGCACTGAAGCTTTCTTT
CASSPIRNRGERGTEAFF
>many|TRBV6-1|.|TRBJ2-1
TGTGCCAGCAGTGAAGACTATTACAATGAGCAGTTCTTC
CASSEDYYNEQFF
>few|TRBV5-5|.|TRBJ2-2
TGTGCCAGCAGCTTGTGGAAGGCCGCGAACACCGGGGAGCTGTTTTTT
CASSLWKAANTGELFF
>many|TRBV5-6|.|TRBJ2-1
TGTGCCAGCAGCTTTAGCGTCAATGAGCAGTTCTTC
CASSFSVNEQFF
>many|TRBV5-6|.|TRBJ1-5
TGTGCCAGCAGCGGTCCCAATACGCATCAGCCCCAGCATTTT
CASSGPNTHQPQHF
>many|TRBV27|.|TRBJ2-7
TGTGCCAGCAGGCGGCATCGTGGTCCCGAGCAGTACTTC
CASRRHRGPEQYF
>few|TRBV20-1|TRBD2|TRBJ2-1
TGCAGTGCTAGAATCCTAGCGGGATCTTCTTACAATGAGCAGTTCTTC
CSARILAGSSYNEQFF
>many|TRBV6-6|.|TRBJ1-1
TGTGCCAGCATAGAGGGATTGAACACTGAAGCTTTCTTT
CASIEGLNTEAFF
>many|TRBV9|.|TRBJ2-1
TGTGCCAGCAGCCCCATGGGGGGCCTCTCCTACAATGAGCAGTTCTTC
CASSPMGGLSYNEQFF
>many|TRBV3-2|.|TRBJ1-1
TGTGCCAGCAGCCAAGTGGACAGGACACTCATGAACACTGAAGCTTTCTTT
CASSQVDRTLMNTEAFF
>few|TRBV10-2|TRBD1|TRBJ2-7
TGCGCCAGCAGTGACCAGACAGGGATTGAAGACGAGCAGTACTTC
CASSDQTGIEDEQYF
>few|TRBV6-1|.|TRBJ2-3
TGTGCCAGCAGATCTACGGGCTCCGGGGGCACAGATACGCAGTATTTT
CASRSTGSGGTDTQYF
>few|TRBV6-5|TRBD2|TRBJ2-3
TGTGCCAGCAGTTACGAAGCGGGATACACAGATACGCAGTATTTT
CASSYEAGYTDTQYF
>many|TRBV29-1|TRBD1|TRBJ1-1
TGCAGCGTCCATAGGGGGCCTCCCAGGGGCACTGAAGCTTTCTTT
CSVHRGPPRGTEAFF
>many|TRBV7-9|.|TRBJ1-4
TGTGCCAGCAGCTCCTCCGGGACTGGTGAAAAACTGTTTTTT
CASSSSGTGEKLFF
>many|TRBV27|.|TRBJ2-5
TGTGCCAGCAGTCCGAGGGAAGGAGAGACCCAGTACTTC
CASSPREGETQYF
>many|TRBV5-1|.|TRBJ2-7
TGCGCCAGCAGCCCCGAGAGACCCAGAAAAGACGAGCAGTACTTC
CASSPERPRKDEQYF
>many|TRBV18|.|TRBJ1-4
TGTGCCAGCTCACCGGAAGAAAAACTGTTTTTT
CASSPEEKLFF
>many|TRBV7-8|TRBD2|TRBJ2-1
TGTGCCAGCTCGTTACTAGCGGGATACAATGAGCAGTTCTTC
CASSLLAGYNEQFF